Listed below are T cell receptor beta chains from one sample, sequenced in a study of control samples from healthy donors and cancer patients. Clones were read by immunoSEQ multiplex PCR, and TCRdb kept only the in-frame ones, dropping some. The sample lists tens of thousands of clones; approximately 84% were seen once. The sequenced sample consisted of blood. The receptors were gathered from a man aged 50-60 years in good health. Each CDR3 is given with its conserved first and last residue. D genes are given only for firm matches. Rows give clone size only sometimes, using once, few, many, or a class for an expanded clone.

14	TRBJ2-1	.	TRBD2	TRBV27	TGTGCCAGCAGGAACGGACGGGGGGGCAATGAGCAGTTCTTC	CASRNGRGGNEQFF
14	TRBJ1-6	.	.	TRBV3-1/TRBV3-2	TGTGCCAGCAGCCAAGATAGGGGGAATTCACCCCTCCACTTT	CASSQDRGNSPLHF
13	TRBJ2-7	.	.	TRBV3-1/TRBV3-2	TGTGCCAGCGATAAGTTGGCAGTTTACGAGCAGTACTTC	CASDKLAVYEQYF
15	TRBJ2-2	.	TRBD1	TRBV28	TGTGCCAGCAGTTTTGACAGGGTCGAGACCGGGGAGCTGTTTTTT	CASSFDRVETGELFF
15	TRBJ2-2	.	.	TRBV30	TGTGCCTGGAGTGTGGTTAGGGGGGGGACCGGGGAGCTGTTTTTT	CAWSVVRGGTGELFF
16	TRBJ2-7	.	TRBD2	TRBV3-1/TRBV3-2	TGTGCCAGCAGCCAAGATCAAAGACTAGCGGGAGATGAGCAGTACTTC	CASSQDQRLAGDEQYF
16	TRBJ1-1	.	.	TRBV5-1	TGCGCCAGCAGCTCAAAGGGCCGGACAGACAACACTGAAGCTTTCTTT	CASSSKGRTDNTEAFF
15	TRBJ2-7	.	TRBD2	TRBV4-3	TGCGCCAGCAGCCTGCGGACTAGCGGGATGCACGAGCAGTACTTC	CASSLRTSGMHEQYF
14	TRBJ2-3	.	.	TRBV24-1	TGTGCCACCAGTGATCCCGGACGCACAGATACGCAGTATTTT	CATSDPGRTDTQYF
13	TRBJ2-1	.	.	TRBV2	TGTGCCAGCGCCGACCACCATTTGAATGAGCAGTTCTTC	CASADHHLNEQFF
14	TRBJ2-1	.	.	TRBV30	TGTGCCTGGGTCAGGAAGGGCCTGACGGGGGAGCAGTTCTTC	CAWVRKGLTGEQFF
15	TRBJ1-6	.	.	TRBV18	TGTGCCAGCTCACCAAGTCCCGGTGTAAATTCACCCCTCCACTTT	CASSPSPGVNSPLHF
13	TRBJ1-2	.	TRBD1	TRBV14	TGTGCCAGCAGCCAACGACAGGGCCATGGCTACACCTTC	CASSQRQGHGYTF
14	TRBJ1-1	.	TRBD1	TRBV4-2	TGTGCCAGCAGCCAGGGACAGGGGAACACTGAAGCTTTCTTT	CASSQGQGNTEAFF
14	TRBJ1-4	.	.	TRBV7-9	TGTGCCAGCAGCAGGGTCGAGGGGTATGAAAAACTGTTTTTT	CASSRVEGYEKLFF
15	TRBJ1-4	.	.	TRBV4-3	TGCGCCAGCAGCCAAGAGGAGATTACTAATGAAAAACTGTTTTTT	CASSQEEITNEKLFF
14	TRBJ1-6	.	.	TRBV11-1	TGTGCCAGCACGGGGGCGGATGGGAATTCACCCCTCCACTTT	CASTGADGNSPLHF
15	TRBJ2-3	once	.	TRBV4-1	TGCGCCAGCAGTAGAAGCGGGCCTGCCACAGATACGCAGTATTTT	CASSRSGPATDTQYF
15	TRBJ2-2	.	TRBD1	TRBV5-1	TGCGCCAGCAGCTTGGACAGGGGGGACACCGGGGAGCTGTTTTTT	CASSLDRGDTGELFF
13	TRBJ1-4	once	.	TRBV5-1	TGCGCCAGCAGCTTGGATGACGCTGAAAAACTGTTTTTT	CASSLDDAEKLFF
15	TRBJ2-2	.	.	TRBV5-1	TGCGCCAGCAGCTCCGGGACCCCGAACACCGGGGAGCTGTTTTTT	CASSSGTPNTGELFF
16	TRBJ2-7	.	.	TRBV3-1/TRBV3-2	TGTGCCAGCAGCCAAGATCTTAGACTAAGATCCTACGAGCAGTACTTC	CASSQDLRLRSYEQYF
15	TRBJ2-6	.	.	TRBV7-2	TGTGCCAGCAGCTCGCAAGACTCTGGGGCCAACGTCCTGACTTTC	CASSSQDSGANVLTF
13	TRBJ2-3	.	.	TRBV7-9	TGTGCCAGCAGCCCTCTGGGACCCAATACGCAGTATTTT	CASSPLGPNTQYF
15	TRBJ1-2	once	TRBD1	TRBV2	TGTGCCAGCAGTGATAAAAGGGACAGGGCTGGTGGCTACACCTTC	CASSDKRDRAGGYTF
14	TRBJ2-7	.	.	TRBV6-4	TGTGCCAGCAGTGAGGGGAGGCACCCCTACGAGCAGTACTTC	CASSEGRHPYEQYF
15	TRBJ2-1	.	TRBD2	TRBV10-3	TGTGCCATCAGGGTAGCGGGAGGCTCCTACAATGAGCAGTTCTTC	CAIRVAGGSYNEQFF
12	TRBJ2-2	.	.	TRBV4-2	TGTGCCAGCGAGGCGAACACCGGGGAGCTGTTTTTT	CASEANTGELFF
14	TRBJ2-1	.	.	TRBV6-2/TRBV6-3	TGTGCCAGCAGTGCCGAGGTCCTCTACAATGAGCAGTTCTTC	CASSAEVLYNEQFF
15	TRBJ2-7	once	.	TRBV9	TGTGCCAGCAGCGTAGGAGTTATATCCTCCTACGAGCAGTACTTC	CASSVGVISSYEQYF
14	TRBJ1-5	.	.	TRBV28	TGTGCCAGCAGTTTCCAGGGGAGCAATCAGCCCCAGCATTTT	CASSFQGSNQPQHF
15	TRBJ2-3	.	TRBD2	TRBV2	TGTGCCAGCAGGGGGACTAGCGGGAGCACAGATACGCAGTATTTT	CASRGTSGSTDTQYF
18	TRBJ2-2	.	TRBD1	TRBV11-3	TGTGCCAGCAGCTTAGATACTGTCAGGGGGTTCCTCACCGGGGAGCTGTTTTTT	CASSLDTVRGFLTGELFF
17	TRBJ2-1	.	TRBD2	TRBV6-2/TRBV6-3	TGTGCCAGCAGTTACTCGACTAGCGGGAGCCGGGGGAATGAGCAGTTCTTC	CASSYSTSGSRGNEQFF
14	TRBJ2-2	.	TRBD2	TRBV28	TGTGCCAGCAGTTCCCAGGGAGGGACCGGGGAGCTGTTTTTT	CASSSQGGTGELFF
12	TRBJ1-2	.	.	TRBV29-1	TGCAGCGTTGGGCCCTCTAACTATGGCTACACCTTC	CSVGPSNYGYTF
14	TRBJ1-1	.	.	TRBV30	TGTGCCTGGAGTCTGGGGACGGGGAACACTGAAGCTTTCTTT	CAWSLGTGNTEAFF
12	TRBJ1-1	once	.	TRBV11-3	TGTGCCAGCAGTCGGGACCGAACCAGCGCTTTCTTT	CASSRDRTSAFF
14	TRBJ1-2	.	.	TRBV18	TGTGCCAGCTCACCTACGGACGGCTACTATGGCTACACCTTC	CASSPTDGYYGYTF
12	TRBJ1-1	.	TRBD1	TRBV9	TGTGCCAGCAGCCGACAGGGGATGCACGCTTTCTTT	CASSRQGMHAFF
14	TRBJ2-1	.	TRBD1	TRBV28	TGTGCCAGCACCGTACCGGGACAGGGGAATGAGCAGTTCTTC	CASTVPGQGNEQFF
16	TRBJ1-1	.	.	TRBV4-2	TGTGCCAGCAAACACGGCACGGGCCGACAGGACACTGGAGCTTTCTTT	CASKHGTGRQDTGAFF
16	TRBJ2-7	.	TRBD1	TRBV12-5	TGTGCTAGTGGTTTAACGACCAGGGGGCCTCCCCACGAGCAGTACTTC	CASGLTTRGPPHEQYF
15	TRBJ2-1	.	.	TRBV4-3	TGCGCCAGCAGCCAAGAAGGTCTTCGGGACAATGAGCAGTTCTTC	CASSQEGLRDNEQFF
15	TRBJ2-3	.	.	TRBV3-1/TRBV3-2	TGTGCCAGCAGATACAGCGGGTCTAGCACAGATACGCAGTATTTT	CASRYSGSSTDTQYF
15	TRBJ1-1	.	TRBD1	TRBV28	TGTGCCAGCAGTCTGGGGGACAGGGCAAACACTGAAACTTTCTTT	CASSLGDRANTETFF
17	TRBJ1-4	.	TRBD1	TRBV28	TGTGCCAGCAGTTTGGCTGGGACAGGGGGCGCGGGTGAAAAACTGTTTTTT	CASSLAGTGGAGEKLFF
15	TRBJ2-5	.	TRBD2	TRBV10-3	TGTGCCATCAGGATCCGGACTAGCGGGATAGAGACCCAGTACTTC	CAIRIRTSGIETQYF
17	TRBJ2-1	.	TRBD1	TRBV5-8	TGTGCCAGCAGCTTGTTAGTGATTGGGGACAGTCACAATGAGCAGTTCTTC	CASSLLVIGDSHNEQFF
13	TRBJ1-5	.	.	TRBV12-3/TRBV12-4	TGTGCCAGCAGTTTGGGGGGGAGTCAGCCCCAGCATTTT	CASSLGGSQPQHF
12	TRBJ2-7	.	.	TRBV19	TGTGCCAGTAGTACCCCACTAGGAGAGCAGTACTTC	CASSTPLGEQYF
13	TRBJ2-1	.	.	TRBV30	TGTGCCTGGAATGCTGGAGGTCCGAATGAGCAGTTCTTC	CAWNAGGPNEQFF
16	TRBJ2-5	.	.	TRBV24-1	TGTGCCACCAGTGATCCAGGGGCGAATACCCAAGAGACCCAGTACTTC	CATSDPGANTQETQYF
16	TRBJ1-1	.	.	TRBV6-6	TGTGCCAGCAGTTACGAGCGGACCCCGGGGAGCACTGAAGCTTTCTTT	CASSYERTPGSTEAFF
16	TRBJ2-1	.	TRBD2	TRBV6-5	TGTGCCAGCAGTTACTCCGGGGCGGGAGGTCTTCGTGAGCAGTTCTTC	CASSYSGAGGLREQFF
15	TRBJ2-7	.	.	TRBV27	TGTGCCAGCAGCATATCAGTCGTTAGCTCCTACGAGCAGTACTTC	CASSISVVSSYEQYF